The sequence of this T cell receptor (beta chain) was determined in a study of OX40 agonist ivuxolimab in advanced cancers. Study-level information: Each patient was given ivuxolimab into a vein every 2 weeks, at 0.01 to 10 mg/kg. General study points: Doses of 0.1 to 3.0 mg/kg were accompanied by clonal expansion of CD4+ and CD8+ blood T cells by week 6.

Of note for this clone: Its specificity is unknown.

Profiling relied on immunoSEQ multiplex PCR, and the TCRdb table lists in-frame clones only, not all of them. In the table there are 30,000 to 35,000 clones, about nine tenths of which are singletons. The receptor's source is an adult with an advanced solid tumor such as melanoma, head and neck, liver or kidney cancer. The source was CD4+ or CD8+ T cells sorted from blood, collected in a trial of the OX40 agonist ivuxolimab.

The CDR3 sequence: CASSQNTGELFF. CDR3 DNA sequence: TGTGCCAGCAGCCAGAACACCGGGGAGCTGTTTTTT. The chain carries TRBV6-6 and TRBJ2-2; D remains ambiguous. The CDR3 has 12 amino acids. The V end lost 6 bases, the J end lost 1 base, and 3 bases lay between the germline ends. Looked up from germline, CDR1 is MNHNY and CDR2 is SVGAGI (reference sequence).